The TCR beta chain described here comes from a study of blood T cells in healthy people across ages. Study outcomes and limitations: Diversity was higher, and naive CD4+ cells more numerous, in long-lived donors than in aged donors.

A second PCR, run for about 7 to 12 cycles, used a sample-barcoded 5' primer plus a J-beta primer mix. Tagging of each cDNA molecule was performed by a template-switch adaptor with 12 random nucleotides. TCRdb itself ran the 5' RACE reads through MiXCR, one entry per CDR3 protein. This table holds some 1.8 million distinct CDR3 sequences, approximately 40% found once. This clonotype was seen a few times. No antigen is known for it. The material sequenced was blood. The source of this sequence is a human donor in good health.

The CDR3 here is CASSLAGEPEQYF. The CDR3 DNA is TGTGCCAGCAGCTTAGCCGGGGAGCCCGAGCAGTACTTC. The genes are TRBV7-9 and TRBJ2-7; weak D call: TRBD2 (5 bases). The V gene lost 0 bases and the J gene lost 6 bases, with 9 bases spanning the gap. CDR1 and CDR2 from the germline V gene are SEHNR and FQNEAQ (reference sequence). The CDR3 covers 13 residues.